A single T cell receptor beta chain is shown here with its context. Its target is unknown. PCR amplification relied on 60 Vbeta primers (plus 13 Jbeta primers). The protocol was immunoSEQ multiplex PCR, while the TCRdb copy is restricted to in-frame clones and leaves out a portion. The data contain 160,000 or so clones, approximately 76% of them singletons. Germline lookup yields CDR1 SGHNT and CDR2 YYREEE (reference sequence). The CDR3 length is 15 residues. V lost 2 bases and J 0 bases, leaving 11 bases between the germline ends. The data belong to a study of cytomegalovirus exposure and HLA in healthy donors. In the study overall: The study's early data release held 75 million to 95 million unique TCRs from HLA-typed donors.

The donors, nominally healthy at sampling, likely had unrecorded immune exposures. General study findings and limits: Among the sequence variants, a highly shared cluster was likely an artifact of sequencing.

This TCR was recovered from a man aged 60 to 75 in good health and CMV-seronegative. The V call is TRBV5-4, the J call TRBJ1-2, with no clear D. The sample consisted of PBMCs. In DNA, the CDR3 is TGTGCCAGCAGCTTTGCGAGATTCGCTAACTATGGCTACACCTTC. Its translation is CASSFARFANYGYTF.